Presented here are 24 T cell receptor beta chains from one specimen sequenced in a study of cytomegalovirus exposure and HLA in healthy donors. Vbeta (60) and Jbeta (13) primers were used in the PCR. The protocol was immunoSEQ multiplex PCR, while the TCRdb copy is restricted to in-frame clones and leaves out a portion. The sample consists of some 170,000 clones, about 69% of them appearing once. Source material: PBMCs. The receptors were sampled from a human donor in good health.

The chain recombines TRBV7-9 with TRBJ2-1, with 7 bases fitting TRBD1. V was pared by 3 bases and J by 5 bases, with 4 bases of the junction left unmatched. Germline loops: CDR1 SEHNR, CDR2 FQNEAQ (reference sequence). The CDR3 totals 14 residues. This CDR3 is CASSLGQTNNEQFF. CDR3 bases: TGTGCCAGCAGCTTGGGACAGACCAACAATGAGCAGTTCTTC.

The V call is TRBV7-9, the J call TRBJ2-1, with 9 bases that match TRBD1. V gave up 6 bases and J gave up 3 bases; unmatched junction bases: 6. This CDR3 is 15 amino acids long. The V gene's germline CDR1 is SEHNR and CDR2 FQNEAQ (reference sequence). Written as DNA, the CDR3 is TGTGCCAGCAGTCGCACAGGGGGCAGCTACAATGAGCAGTTCTTC. Translating gives CASSRTGGSYNEQFF.

The genes are TRBV15 and TRBJ1-3, with 9 bases lining up with TRBD1. CDR1 and CDR2 (germline): LNHNV, YYDKDF (reference sequence). The CDR3 has 17 residues. V was pared by 6 bases and J by 0 bases, with 9 bases of the junction left unmatched. The CDR3 spells CATSRDRATVSGNTIYF. The CDR3 nucleotides are TGTGCCACCAGTCGGGACAGGGCGACGGTCTCTGGAAACACCATATATTTT.

The gene calls are TRBV4-1 and TRBJ2-7; perhaps TRBD2 as D (6 bases). CDR1 and CDR2 from the germline V gene are MGHRA and YSYEKL. The CDR3 is 15 amino acids. V was trimmed by 4 bases and J by 4 bases, leaving 17 bases between them. The CDR3 DNA reads as TGCGCCAGCAGCCCAAGGGAAGGCGGGACGTACGAGCAGTACTTC. It yields the protein CASSPREGGTYEQYF.

The chain links TRBV6-5 to TRBJ1-1; 8 positions agree with TRBD1. Per the germline V gene, CDR1 is MNHEY and CDR2 is SVGAGI. J gave up 7 bases and V 0 bases, and 7 bases lay outside the gene matches. The CDR3 totals 15 residues. CDR3 DNA: TGTGCCAGCAGTTACTCTCCAGGGGGCTCGGTTGAAGCTTTCTTT. Translating gives CASSYSPGGSVEAFF.

This sequence joins TRBV30 and TRBJ1-4, with TRBD1 matching 8 bases. From germline, CDR1 is GTSNPN and CDR2 SVGIG (reference sequence). Trimming cost V 1 base and J 8 bases; bases outside gene matches: 6. The CDR3 totals 14 residues. The CDR3 region has the DNA TGTGCCTGGAGTGCACCGGACAGGGCGGAAAAACTGTTTTTT. This sequence encodes CAWSAPDRAEKLFF.

This chain connects TRBV2 to TRBJ2-7; the D is unclear. Trimming shortened V by 1 base and J by 0 bases, and 10 bases separated the two germline ends. Germline CDR1 SNHLY, CDR2 FYNNEI. The CDR3 length is 15 residues. The CDR3 region is CASSEGFLGSYEQYF. DNA of the CDR3: TGTGCCAGCAGTGAAGGTTTCCTAGGCTCCTACGAGCAGTACTTC.

The chain joins TRBV19 to TRBJ2-1; 8 nucleotides align to TRBD2. Germline assignment: CDR1 LNHDA and CDR2 SQIVND (reference sequence). V shed 5 bases, J shed 5 bases, and the junction held 8 bases outside the gene matches. The CDR3 length is 15 residues. CDR3 loop: CASSRPGGAHNEQFF. DNA of the CDR3: TGTGCCAGTAGTCGACCGGGGGGGGCCCACAATGAGCAGTTCTTC.

This clone was counted once. The genes are TRBV7-8 and TRBJ2-1, with 8 bases lining up with TRBD2. The CDR3 sequence is 15 residues long. Germline CDR1 reads SGHVS; CDR2 reads FQNEAQ. The V gene end was trimmed by 1 base and the J gene end by 2 bases; junction bases not matched to a gene: 1. CDR3 bases: TGTGCCAGCAGCTTAGGGCGGGGGGCCTACAATGAGCAGTTCTTC. Encoded protein: CASSLGRGAYNEQFF.

The genes are TRBV5-5 and TRBJ2-7; possibly TRBD2 for D (6 bases). The CDR3 covers 12 residues. V was trimmed by 3 bases and J by 4 bases, leaving 8 bases between them. From germline, CDR1 is SGHKS and CDR2 YYEKEE (reference sequence). CDR3 bases: TGTGCCAGCAGCTGGGACTTATACGAGCAGTACTTC. Its translation: CASSWDLYEQYF.

V and J are TRBV6-1 and TRBJ1-1, with 8 nucleotides matching TRBD1. The germline CDR1 and CDR2 sequences are MNHNS and SASEGT. This CDR3 has 14 amino acids. The ends lost 7 bases at V and 4 bases at J; junction bases unmatched: 8. The DNA for the CDR3 is TGTGCCAGCACTTATTCGACAGGGGCCACTGAAGCTTTCTTT. Translation: CASTYSTGATEAFF.

In nucleotides, the CDR3 is TGTGCCAGCAGCTCAAGTCGAGTGGGACTATGGGGGCAGTACTTC. This translates into CASSSSRVGLWGQYF. V usage is TRBV11-2 and J usage is TRBJ2-7; 7 nucleotides match TRBD2. The CDR3 is 15 amino acids. Germline V lookup: CDR1 SGHAT, CDR2 FQNNGV. Trimming removed 4 bases from V and 9 bases from J; junction bases left unmatched: 15.

The gene calls are TRBV6-1 and TRBJ2-3; D is uncertain. This CDR3 contains 14 residues. V lost 5 bases, J lost 0 bases, and 9 bases lay in between. Germline CDR1 and CDR2: MNHNS and SASEGT. CDR3 sequence: CASSQYPSTDTQYF. DNA for the CDR3: TGTGCCAGCAGTCAGTACCCTAGCACAGATACGCAGTATTTT.

This clone was found once. This chain uses TRBV4-1 with TRBJ2-7; D perhaps matches TRBD1 (5 bases). Germline-derived CDR1 and CDR2 are MGHRA and YSYEKL. This CDR3 region has 14 residues. The V end was cut by 3 bases, the J end by 0 bases, with 9 bases between. The CDR3 DNA reads TGCGCCAGCAGCCAGGGGCTCCCCTCCTACGAGCAGTACTTC. Protein: CASSQGLPSYEQYF.

This chain uses TRBV4-3 with TRBJ1-4; D unresolved. The CDR3 consists of 15 residues. The V and J ends lost 3 bases and 0 bases respectively, with 8 bases between them. Germline V gene data show CDR1 as LGHNA and CDR2 as YSLEER. The CDR3 reads CASSQNSATNEKLFF. In DNA, the CDR3 is TGCGCCAGCAGCCAGAACAGTGCAACTAATGAAAAACTGTTTTTT.

This clone showed up just a few times. The V call is TRBV5-5, the J call TRBJ1-2; weak D call: TRBD1 (5 bases). This CDR3 comprises 16 residues. V lost 4 bases, J lost 2 bases, and 18 bases lay in between. The germline gives CDR1 SGHKS, CDR2 YYEKEE (reference sequence). CDR3 residues: CASSQWAGQQNYGYTF. The CDR3 nucleotides read TGTGCCAGCAGCCAATGGGCGGGGCAGCAAAACTATGGCTACACCTTC. The full variable domain, rest sourced from reference TRBV5-5 and TRBJ1-2, is DAGVTQSPTHLIKTRGQQVTLRCSPISGHKSVSWYQQVLGQGPQFIFQYYEKEERGRGNFPDRFSARQFPNYSSELNVNALLLGDSALYLCASSQWAGQQNYGYTFGSGTRLTVV.

The CDR3 DNA reads TGTGCCAGCAGCGCAGTCGGGACAGGGGTGTACCAAGAGACCCAGTACTTC. It codes for CASSAVGTGVYQETQYF. V gene TRBV13 combines with J gene TRBJ2-5; 10 bases align to TRBD1. This CDR3 spans 17 amino acids. Germline assignment: CDR1 PRHDT and CDR2 FYEKMQ (reference sequence). Trimming removed 5 bases from V and 0 bases from J; junction bases left unmatched: 9.

This clone was seen more than once but under ten times. Other DNA sequences in this specimen translate into the identical CDR3. This chain uses TRBV7-8 with TRBJ1-1; unclear D gene. The CDR3 consists of 13 residues. Germline V gene data show CDR1 as SGHVS and CDR2 as FQNEAQ. V lost 1 base and J 1 base, leaving 4 bases between the germline ends. CDR3 coding DNA: TGTGCCAGCAGCTTAGATCGGAACACTGAAGCTTTCTTT. This encodes CASSLDRNTEAFF.

The chain carries TRBV20-1 and TRBJ2-5, with unresolved D. The better agreement between TRBJ2-7 and the DNA end casts doubt on the J call. CDR1 is DFQATT, CDR2 SNEGSKA, per germline (reference sequence). CDR3 length: 11 residues. Here the CDR3 reads CSAFYSYEQYF. CDR3 in DNA: TGCAGTGCTTTCTACTCCTACGAGCAGTACTTC.

The chain combines TRBV7-6 with TRBJ2-7; 8 bases match TRBD2. CDR1 is SGHVS and CDR2 is FNYEAQ in the germline V gene. V lost 4 bases to trimming and J lost 2 bases; unmatched junction nucleotides: 7. The CDR3 contains 15 residues. CDR3 in DNA: TGTGCCAGCAGCTCCGACCGGGAGGGTCCCTACGAGCAGTACTTC. The encoded protein is CASSSDREGPYEQYF.

This clone has only a few counts. The chain recombines TRBV7-3 with TRBJ2-5; 8 bases match TRBD1. The V segment lost 5 bases and the J segment 1 base; nucleotides outside the gene matches: 3. Germline CDR1 reads SGHTA; CDR2 reads FQGTGA. The CDR3 is 14 amino acids. The CDR3 is CASSPGGAQETQYF. The CDR3 region has the DNA TGTGCCAGCAGCCCAGGGGGCGCCCAAGAGACCCAGTACTTC.

The rearrangement uses TRBV4-1 and TRBJ1-1, with 10 bases matching TRBD1. CDR3 size: 14 residues. The germline V gene encodes CDR1 MGHRA and CDR2 YSYEKL. V was clipped by 2 bases and J by 8 bases; unmatched bases: 5. The CDR3 DNA reads as TGCGCCAGCAGCCAACCCGGGACAGGGGTAGAAGCTTTCTTT. It specifies CASSQPGTGVEAFF.

The rearrangement links TRBV7-3 to TRBJ2-1, with D possibly being TRBD1 (5 bases). Trimming shortened V by 2 bases and J by 3 bases, and 5 bases separated the two germline ends. The CDR3 runs 13 residues. The germline CDR1 and CDR2 sequences are SGHTA and FQGTGA. In nucleotides, the CDR3 is TGTGCCAGCAGCTTAGACAGCTACAATGAGCAGTTCTTC. As protein: CASSLDSYNEQFF.

The chain couples TRBV6-6 to TRBJ1-3; the match to TRBD1 covers 9 bases. The ends lost 5 bases at V and 4 bases at J; junction bases unmatched: 6. The germline gives CDR1 MNHNY, CDR2 SVGAGI (reference sequence). The CDR3 runs to 15 residues. The DNA for the CDR3 is TGTGCCAGCAGTCCCGGGACAGGGTCGGGAAACACCATATATTTT. This codes for CASSPGTGSGNTIYF.